The 4 T cell receptor beta chains reported below all come from one sample, sequenced in a study of T-cell memory formation after mild COVID-19. MiXCR, applied by TCRdb to the 5' RACE reads, yields one record per CDR3 protein. The sample consists of 380,000 or so distinct CDR3 sequences, approximately 15% of them appearing once. Sequencing was performed on PBMCs or a T cell subset sorted from them (not recorded which). These receptors all come from a man in his late teens or twenties who had mild COVID-19 (a few samples of this study predate the infection). Cell type and time point are not known.

This clonotype was detected a few times. The V gene is TRBV20-1, the J gene TRBJ1-5; D is ambiguous. CDR3 size: 16 residues. The V end was cut by 4 bases, the J end by 2 bases, with 18 bases between. Germline values: CDR1 DFQATT, CDR2 SNEGSKA (reference sequence). The CDR3 coding sequence is TGCAGTGCTATAAACGTCGGACGATCGGGCAATCAGCCCCAGCATTTT. Amino acids: CSAINVGRSGNQPQHF.

This clonotype has a handful of counts. The chain has TRBV27 and TRBJ2-2, with 9 nucleotides matching TRBD1. CDR1 and CDR2 (germline): MNHEY, SMNVEV (reference sequence). Trimming took 4 bases from V and 6 from J; bases not matched to a gene: 6. CDR3 length equals 15 residues. The CDR3 here is CASSYGTGQSGELFF. CDR3 DNA: TGTGCCAGCAGTTACGGGACAGGGCAATCCGGGGAGCTGTTTTTT.

The sample holds a few counts of this clonotype. J is TRBJ1-1 and V is TRBV11-2, with D unclear. Trimming pared 4 bases from V and 1 base from J, leaving 13 bases between. CDR1 and CDR2 from the germline V gene are SGHAT and FQNNGV. This CDR3 has 15 residues. The CDR3: CASSSYVGGNTEAFF. In nucleotides, the CDR3 is TGTGCCAGCAGCTCCTATGTGGGCGGGAACACTGAAGCTTTCTTT.

This clonotype appeared many times. The genes are TRBV7-2 and TRBJ2-3, with no clear D. The V and J ends lost 6 bases and 5 bases respectively, with 12 bases between them. This CDR3 has 13 residues. Germline V gene data show CDR1 as SGHTA and CDR2 as FQGNSA. Here the CDR3 reads CASSPTQLDTQYF. The CDR3 DNA is TGTGCCAGCAGTCCCACTCAGTTAGATACGCAGTATTTT.